This T cell receptor beta chain was retrieved from a study of blood T cell repertoires in COVID-19. Profiled with immunoSEQ multiplex PCR; TCRdb holds only in-frame clones, not every one. The sample holds some 340,000 clones; roughly four fifths are singletons and the top ten take around 5.1%. The CDR3 contains 14 residues. V lost 0 bases, J lost 2 bases, and 7 bases lay in between. Germline values: CDR1 LGHNA, CDR2 YSLEER. This sequence was found in a woman in her forties or fifties who had recovered from COVID-19. Sequencing was performed on PBMCs or T cells enriched from blood (not recorded which). The rearrangement joins TRBV4-3 to TRBJ1-2, with D tentatively TRBD1 (5 bases). In DNA form, the CDR3 reads TGCGCCAGCAGCCAAGACGACAGCAACTATGGCTACACCTTC. As protein: CASSQDDSNYGYTF.